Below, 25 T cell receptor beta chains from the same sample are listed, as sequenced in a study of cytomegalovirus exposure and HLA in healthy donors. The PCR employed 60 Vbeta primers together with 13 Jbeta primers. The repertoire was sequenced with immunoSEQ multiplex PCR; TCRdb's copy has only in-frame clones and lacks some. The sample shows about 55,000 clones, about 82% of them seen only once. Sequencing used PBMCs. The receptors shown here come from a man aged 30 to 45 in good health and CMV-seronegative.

The CDR3 bases are TGTGCCAGCTCACCGGGAGACAGGGGGATGCTCGGGGAGCTGTTTTTT. The encoded protein is CASSPGDRGMLGELFF. This chain links TRBV18 with TRBJ2-2, with 9 bases that match TRBD1. The CDR3 is 16 amino acids. Trimming at V came to 3 bases and at J to 7 bases, leaving 9 bases not matched to a gene. CDR1 KGHSH and CDR2 LQKENI come from the germline V gene.

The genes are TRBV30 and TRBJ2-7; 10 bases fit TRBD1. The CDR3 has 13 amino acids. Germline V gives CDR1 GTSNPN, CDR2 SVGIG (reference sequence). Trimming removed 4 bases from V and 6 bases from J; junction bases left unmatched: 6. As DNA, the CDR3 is TGTGCCTGGACGGACAGGGGGACCCTCGAGCAGTACTTC. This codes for CAWTDRGTLEQYF.

DNA for the CDR3: TGTGCCAGCAGCTTAATAGGGCTAGCGGGGGGGTACCAAGAGACCCAGTACTTC. Amino acids: CASSLIGLAGGYQETQYF. This chain connects TRBV7-2 to TRBJ2-5; 12 positions agree with TRBD2. With 2 bases clipped from V and 0 bases from J, the junction kept 7 bases outside the gene matches. The CDR3 contains 18 residues. In germline, CDR1 is SGHTA, CDR2 FQGNSA.

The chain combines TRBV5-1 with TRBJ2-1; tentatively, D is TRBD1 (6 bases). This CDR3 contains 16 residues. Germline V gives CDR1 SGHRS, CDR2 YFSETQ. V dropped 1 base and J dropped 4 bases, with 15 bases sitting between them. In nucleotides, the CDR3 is TGCGCCAGCAGCTTGTTTCCAGGGGACGGGTACAATGAGCAGTTCTTC. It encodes CASSLFPGDGYNEQFF.

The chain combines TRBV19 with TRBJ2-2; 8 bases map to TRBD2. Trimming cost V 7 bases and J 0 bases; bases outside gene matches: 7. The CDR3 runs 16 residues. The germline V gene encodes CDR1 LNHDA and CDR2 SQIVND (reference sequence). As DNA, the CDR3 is TGTGCCAGTACTCCTTGGACTAGCTCGAACACCGGGGAGCTGTTTTTT. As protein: CASTPWTSSNTGELFF. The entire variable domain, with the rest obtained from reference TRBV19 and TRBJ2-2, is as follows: DGGITQSPKYLFRKEGQNVTLSCEQNLNHDAMYWYRQDPGQGLRLIYYSQIVNDFQKGDIAEGYSVSREKKESFPLTVTSAQKNPTAFYLCASTPWTSSNTGELFFGEGSRLTVL.

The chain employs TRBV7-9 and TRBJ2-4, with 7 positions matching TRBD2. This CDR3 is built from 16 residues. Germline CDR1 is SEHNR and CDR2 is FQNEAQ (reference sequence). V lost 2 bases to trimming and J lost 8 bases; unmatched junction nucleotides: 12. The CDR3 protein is CASSLRAGVERDIQYF. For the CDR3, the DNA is TGTGCCAGCAGCTTAAGGGCGGGGGTCGAGAGGGACATTCAGTACTTC.

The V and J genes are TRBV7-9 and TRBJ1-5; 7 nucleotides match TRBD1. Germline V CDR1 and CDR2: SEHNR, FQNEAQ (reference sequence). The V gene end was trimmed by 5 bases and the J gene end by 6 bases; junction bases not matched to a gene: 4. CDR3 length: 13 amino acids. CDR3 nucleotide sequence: TGTGCCAGCAGCCCCGCAGGGGGTCAGCCCCAGCATTTT. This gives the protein CASSPAGGQPQHF.

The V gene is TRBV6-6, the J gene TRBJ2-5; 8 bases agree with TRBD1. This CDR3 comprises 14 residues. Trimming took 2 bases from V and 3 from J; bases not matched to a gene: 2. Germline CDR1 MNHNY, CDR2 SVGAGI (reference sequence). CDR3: CASSYETGEETQYF. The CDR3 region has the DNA TGTGCCAGCAGTTACGAGACAGGGGAAGAGACCCAGTACTTC.

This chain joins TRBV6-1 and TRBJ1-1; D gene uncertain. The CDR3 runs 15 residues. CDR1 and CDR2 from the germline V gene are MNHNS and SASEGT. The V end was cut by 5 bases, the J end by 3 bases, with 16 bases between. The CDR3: CASSLGPDPDTEAFF. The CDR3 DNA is TGTGCCAGCAGTCTAGGTCCCGATCCGGACACTGAAGCTTTCTTT.

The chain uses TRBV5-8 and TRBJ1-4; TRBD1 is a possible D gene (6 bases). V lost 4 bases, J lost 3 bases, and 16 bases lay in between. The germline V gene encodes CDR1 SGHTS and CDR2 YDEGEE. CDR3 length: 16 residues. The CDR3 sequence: CASSPGRGGPNEKLFF. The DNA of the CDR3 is TGTGCCAGCAGCCCTGGAAGAGGGGGTCCTAATGAAAAACTGTTTTTT.

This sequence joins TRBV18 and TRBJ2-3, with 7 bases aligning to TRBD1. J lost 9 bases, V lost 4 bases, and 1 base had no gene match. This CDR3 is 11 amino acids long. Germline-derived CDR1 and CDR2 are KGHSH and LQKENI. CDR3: CASSRTGTQYF. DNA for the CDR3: TGTGCCAGCTCACGGACAGGAACGCAGTATTTT. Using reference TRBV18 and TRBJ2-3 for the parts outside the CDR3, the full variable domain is NAGVMQNPRHLVRRRGQEARLRCSPMKGHSHVYWYRQLPEEGLKFMVYLQKENIIDESGMPKERFSAEFPKEGPSILRIQQVVRGDSAAYFCASSRTGTQYFGPGTRLTVL.

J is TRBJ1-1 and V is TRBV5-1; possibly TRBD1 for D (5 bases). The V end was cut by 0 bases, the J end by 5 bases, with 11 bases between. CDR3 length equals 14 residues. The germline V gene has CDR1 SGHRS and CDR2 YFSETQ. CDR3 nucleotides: TGCGCCAGCAGCTTGGCCGGGGGGACGACTGAAGCTTTCTTT. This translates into CASSLAGGTTEAFF.

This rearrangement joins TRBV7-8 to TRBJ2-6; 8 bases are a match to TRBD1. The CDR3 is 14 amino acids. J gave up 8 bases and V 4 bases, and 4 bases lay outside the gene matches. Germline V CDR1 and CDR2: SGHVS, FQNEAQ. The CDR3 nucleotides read TGTGCCAGCAGCTCGGACAGGGCTACCAACGTCCTGACTTTC. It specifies CASSSDRATNVLTF.

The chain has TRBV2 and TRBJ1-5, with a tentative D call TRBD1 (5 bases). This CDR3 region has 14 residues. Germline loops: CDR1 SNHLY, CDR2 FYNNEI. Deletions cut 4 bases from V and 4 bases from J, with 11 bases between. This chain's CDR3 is CASSAEQGNQPQHF. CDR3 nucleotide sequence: TGTGCCAGCAGTGCGGAGCAGGGAAATCAGCCCCAGCATTTT.

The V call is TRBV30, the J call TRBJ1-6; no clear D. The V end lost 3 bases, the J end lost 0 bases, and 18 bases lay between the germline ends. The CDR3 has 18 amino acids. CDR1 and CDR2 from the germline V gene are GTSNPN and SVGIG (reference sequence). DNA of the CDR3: TGTGCCTGGAGGGGAGGGAAGGACCCTAGCTCCTATAATTCACCCCTCCACTTT. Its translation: CAWRGGKDPSSYNSPLHF.

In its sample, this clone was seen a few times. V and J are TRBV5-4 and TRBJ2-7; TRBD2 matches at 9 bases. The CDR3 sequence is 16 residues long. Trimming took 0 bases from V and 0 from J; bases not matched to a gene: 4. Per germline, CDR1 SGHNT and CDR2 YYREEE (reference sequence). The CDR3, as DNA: TGTGCCAGCAGCTTGGGCGGGGGGGCCTCCTCCTACGAGCAGTACTTC. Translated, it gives CASSLGGGASSYEQYF.

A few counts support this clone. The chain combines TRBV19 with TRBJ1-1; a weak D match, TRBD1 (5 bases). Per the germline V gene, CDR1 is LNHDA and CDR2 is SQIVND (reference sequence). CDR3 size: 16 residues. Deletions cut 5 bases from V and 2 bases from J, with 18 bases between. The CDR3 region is CASSPIPGGGNTEAFF. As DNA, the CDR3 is TGTGCCAGTAGTCCAATCCCGGGGGGGGGTAACACTGAAGCTTTCTTT.

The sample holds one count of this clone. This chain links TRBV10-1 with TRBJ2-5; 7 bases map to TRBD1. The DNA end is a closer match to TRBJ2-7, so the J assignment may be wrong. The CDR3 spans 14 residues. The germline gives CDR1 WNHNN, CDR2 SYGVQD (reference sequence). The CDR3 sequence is CASSGGTAEYEQYF. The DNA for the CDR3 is TGCGCCAGCAGTGGAGGGACAGCCGAATACGAGCAGTACTTC.

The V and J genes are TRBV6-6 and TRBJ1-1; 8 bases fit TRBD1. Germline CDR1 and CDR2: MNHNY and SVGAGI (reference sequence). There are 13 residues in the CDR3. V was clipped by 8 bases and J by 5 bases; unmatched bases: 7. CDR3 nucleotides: TGTGCCAGCCGTCTCAGGGGGCCAACTGAAGCTTTCTTT. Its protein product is CASRLRGPTEAFF.

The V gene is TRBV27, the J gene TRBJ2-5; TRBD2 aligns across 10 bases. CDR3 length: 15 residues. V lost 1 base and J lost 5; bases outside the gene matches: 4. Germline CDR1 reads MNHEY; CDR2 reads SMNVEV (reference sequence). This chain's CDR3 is CASSLLAGGGETQYF. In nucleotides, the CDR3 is TGTGCCAGCAGTTTATTAGCGGGAGGTGGGGAGACCCAGTACTTC.

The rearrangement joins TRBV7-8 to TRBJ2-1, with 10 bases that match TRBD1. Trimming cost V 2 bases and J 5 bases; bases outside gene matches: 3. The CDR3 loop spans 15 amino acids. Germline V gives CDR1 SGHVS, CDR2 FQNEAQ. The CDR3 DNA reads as TGTGCCAGCAGCTTAAGGGGACAGGGGAACAATGAGCAGTTCTTC. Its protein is CASSLRGQGNNEQFF.

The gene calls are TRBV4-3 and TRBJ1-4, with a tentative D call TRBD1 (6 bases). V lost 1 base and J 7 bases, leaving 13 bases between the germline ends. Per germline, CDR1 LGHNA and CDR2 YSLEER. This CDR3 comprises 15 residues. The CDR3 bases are TGCGCCAGCAGCCAAGGGGAGGGGGTGCGTGAAAAACTGTTTTTT. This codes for CASSQGEGVREKLFF.

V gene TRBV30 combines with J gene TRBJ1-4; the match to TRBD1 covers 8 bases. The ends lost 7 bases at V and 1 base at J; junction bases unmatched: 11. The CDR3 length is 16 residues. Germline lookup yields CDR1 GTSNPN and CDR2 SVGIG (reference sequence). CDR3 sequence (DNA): TGTGCCTCCTGTAGTAAACAGGGGGGAACTAATGAAAAACTGTTTTTT. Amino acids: CASCSKQGGTNEKLFF.

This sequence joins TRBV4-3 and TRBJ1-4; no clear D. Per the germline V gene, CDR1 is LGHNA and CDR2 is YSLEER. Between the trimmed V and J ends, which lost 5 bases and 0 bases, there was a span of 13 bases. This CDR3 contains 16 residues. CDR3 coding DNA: TGCGCCAGCAGCGAAATAGTACTTGCAACTAATGAAAAACTGTTTTTT. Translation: CASSEIVLATNEKLFF.

DNA for the CDR3: TGCGCCAGCAGCTTGGTGGCTCGGGACAGTTATAATTCACCCCTCCACTTT. It yields the protein CASSLVARDSYNSPLHF. V and J are TRBV5-1 and TRBJ1-6; 7 bases are a match to TRBD1. The junction had 7 bases not matched to a gene; V was cut back by 0 bases and J by 4 bases. CDR3 length: 17 amino acids. Germline CDR1 is SGHRS and CDR2 is YFSETQ.